This section outlines one T cell receptor (beta chain) sequence together with its context. Its antigen is unidentified. This entry is derived from a study of cytomegalovirus exposure and HLA in healthy donors. Study-level information: Roughly 80 million unique TCRs from HLA-typed donors were held in an early data release.

60 Vbeta and 13 Jbeta primers were used in PCR. Assay: immunoSEQ multiplex PCR; the TCRdb copy retains only in-frame clones and omits some. The table for this sample gives around 210,000 clones. The germline V gene has CDR1 SGHRS and CDR2 YFSETQ. The length of the CDR3 is 12 residues. V was shortened by 4 bases and J by 11 bases, with 15 bases between the two germline ends. General observations from the study: Later work found that TCR association rates differed between HLA loci; DRB1 had the most and HLA-C the fewest.

The sample consisted of PBMCs. The chain carries TRBV5-1 and TRBJ1-1; D is uncertain. The clonotype originates from a woman in her 30s in good health and CMV-seropositive. The CDR3 DNA reads as TGCGCCAGCAGCCCCCTCGGGGATTGGGCTTTCTTT. Translated, it gives CASSPLGDWAFF.